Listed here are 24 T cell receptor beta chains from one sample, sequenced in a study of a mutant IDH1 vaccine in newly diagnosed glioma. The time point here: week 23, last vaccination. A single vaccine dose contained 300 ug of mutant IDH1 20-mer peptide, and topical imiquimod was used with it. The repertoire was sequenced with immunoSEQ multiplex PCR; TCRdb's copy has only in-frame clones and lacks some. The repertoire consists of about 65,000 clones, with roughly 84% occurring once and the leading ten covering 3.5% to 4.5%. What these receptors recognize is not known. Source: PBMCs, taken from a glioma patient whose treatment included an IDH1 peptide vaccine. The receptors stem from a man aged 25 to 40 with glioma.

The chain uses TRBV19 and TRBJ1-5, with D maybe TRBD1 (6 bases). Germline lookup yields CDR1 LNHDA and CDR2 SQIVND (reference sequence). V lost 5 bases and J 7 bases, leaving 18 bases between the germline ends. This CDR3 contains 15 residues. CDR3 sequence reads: CASSQFGQGTQPQHF. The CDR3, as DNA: TGTGCCAGTAGTCAATTCGGGCAGGGGACCCAGCCCCAGCATTTT.

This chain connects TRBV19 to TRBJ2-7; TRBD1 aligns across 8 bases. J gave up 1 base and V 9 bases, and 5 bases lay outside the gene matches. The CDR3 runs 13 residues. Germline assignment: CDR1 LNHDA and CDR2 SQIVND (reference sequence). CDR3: CASKGTGSYEQYF. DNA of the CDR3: TGTGCCAGCAAAGGGACAGGATCCTACGAGCAGTACTTC.

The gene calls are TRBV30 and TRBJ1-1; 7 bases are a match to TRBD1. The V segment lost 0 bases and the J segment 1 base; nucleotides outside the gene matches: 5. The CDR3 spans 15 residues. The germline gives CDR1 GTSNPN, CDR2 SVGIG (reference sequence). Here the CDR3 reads CAWSVTDRSNTEAFF. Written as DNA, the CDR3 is TGTGCCTGGAGTGTAACGGACAGGTCGAACACTGAAGCTTTCTTT.

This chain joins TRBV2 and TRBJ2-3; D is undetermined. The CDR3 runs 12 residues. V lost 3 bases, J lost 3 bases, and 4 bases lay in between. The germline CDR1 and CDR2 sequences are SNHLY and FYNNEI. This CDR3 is CASSESTDTQYF. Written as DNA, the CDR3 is TGTGCCAGCAGTGAGTCTACAGATACGCAGTATTTT.

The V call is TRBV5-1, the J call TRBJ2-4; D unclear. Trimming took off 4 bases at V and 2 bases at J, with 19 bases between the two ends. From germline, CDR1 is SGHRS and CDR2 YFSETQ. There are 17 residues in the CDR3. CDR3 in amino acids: CASSGSTLNYTKNIQYF. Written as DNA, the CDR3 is TGCGCCAGCAGCGGATCGACTCTCAACTACACCAAAAACATTCAGTACTTC.

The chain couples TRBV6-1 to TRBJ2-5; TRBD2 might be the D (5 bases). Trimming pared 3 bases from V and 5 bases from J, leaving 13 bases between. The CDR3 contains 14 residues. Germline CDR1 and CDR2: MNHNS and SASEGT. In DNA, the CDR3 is TGTGCCAGCAGTGATCCGGGTCTAGCCGAGACCCAGTACTTC. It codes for CASSDPGLAETQYF.

This CDR3 is CASSHGTGEEQYF. The CDR3 region has the DNA TGCGCCAGCAGCCACGGGACAGGGGAAGAGCAGTACTTC. V gene TRBV5-1 combines with J gene TRBJ2-7; 10 bases align to TRBD1. Trimming took 4 bases from V and 7 from J; bases not matched to a gene: 5. Germline V gives CDR1 SGHRS, CDR2 YFSETQ. This CDR3 contains 13 residues.

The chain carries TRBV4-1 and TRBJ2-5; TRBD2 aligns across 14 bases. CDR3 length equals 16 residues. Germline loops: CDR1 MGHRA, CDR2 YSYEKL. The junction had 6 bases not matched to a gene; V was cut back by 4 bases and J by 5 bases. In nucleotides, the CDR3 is TGCGCCAGCAGCCGAGGGACTAGCGGGGGAGGGGAGACCCAGTACTTC. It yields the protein CASSRGTSGGGETQYF.

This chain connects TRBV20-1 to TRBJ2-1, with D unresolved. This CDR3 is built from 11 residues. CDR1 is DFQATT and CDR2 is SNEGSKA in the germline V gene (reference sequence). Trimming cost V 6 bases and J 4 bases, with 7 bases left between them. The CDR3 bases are TGCAGTGCGCAAAATTACAATGAGCAGTTCTTC. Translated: CSAQNYNEQFF.

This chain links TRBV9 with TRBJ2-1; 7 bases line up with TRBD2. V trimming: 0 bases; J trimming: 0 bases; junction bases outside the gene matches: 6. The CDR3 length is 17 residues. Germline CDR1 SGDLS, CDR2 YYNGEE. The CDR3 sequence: CASSVGSGASSYNEQFF. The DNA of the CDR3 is TGTGCCAGCAGCGTAGGGAGCGGGGCAAGCTCCTACAATGAGCAGTTCTTC.

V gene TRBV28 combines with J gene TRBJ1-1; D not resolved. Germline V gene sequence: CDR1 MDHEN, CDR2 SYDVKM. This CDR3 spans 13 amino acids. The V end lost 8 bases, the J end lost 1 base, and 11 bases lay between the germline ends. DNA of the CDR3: TGTGCCAGCCCCAACAGTCAGAACACTGAAGCTTTCTTT. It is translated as CASPNSQNTEAFF.

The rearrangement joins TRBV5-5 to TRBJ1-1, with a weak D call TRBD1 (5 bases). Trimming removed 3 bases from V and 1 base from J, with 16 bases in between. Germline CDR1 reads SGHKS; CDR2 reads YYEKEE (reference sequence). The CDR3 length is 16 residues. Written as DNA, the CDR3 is TGTGCCAGCAGCTGGAAATCGGGCGGACAGAACACTGAAGCTTTCTTT. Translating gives CASSWKSGGQNTEAFF.

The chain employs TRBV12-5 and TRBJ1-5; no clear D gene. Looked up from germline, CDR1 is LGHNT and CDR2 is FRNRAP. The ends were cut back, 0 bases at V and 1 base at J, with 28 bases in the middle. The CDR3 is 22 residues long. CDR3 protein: CASGLVQWQLVRKNTSNQPQHF. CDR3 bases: TGTGCTAGTGGTTTGGTACAGTGGCAGCTCGTACGTAAAAATACGAGCAATCAGCCCCAGCATTTT. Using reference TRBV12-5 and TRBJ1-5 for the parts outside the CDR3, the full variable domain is DARVTQTPRHKVTEMGQEVTMRCQPILGHNTVFWYRQTMMQGLELLAYFRNRAPLDDSGMPKDRFSAEMPDATLATLKIQPSEPRDSAVYFCASGLVQWQLVRKNTSNQPQHFGDGTRLSIL.

The CDR3: CASSLGAGGTYNEQFF. CDR3 DNA: TGTGCCAGCAGCCTAGGAGCGGGGGGAACCTACAATGAGCAGTTCTTC. The chain employs TRBV7-9 and TRBJ2-1; 9 nucleotides align to TRBD2. Germline trimming cut 5 bases from V and 2 bases from J; bases unmatched to any gene: 7. The CDR3 extends over 16 amino acids. The germline V gene encodes CDR1 SEHNR and CDR2 FQNEAQ (reference sequence).

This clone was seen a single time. DNA of the CDR3: TGTGCCAGCAGCCATCGAACAGGGATGGGAGAGACCCAGTACTTC. Translated: CASSHRTGMGETQYF. The chain recombines TRBV14 with TRBJ2-5; TRBD1 is a possible D gene (6 bases). Germline CDR1 is SGHDN and CDR2 is FVKESK. Trimming pared 3 bases from V and 4 bases from J, leaving 15 bases between. The CDR3 is 15 residues long. Filled out from reference TRBV14 and TRBJ2-5, the complete variable domain reads EAGVTQFPSHSVIEKGQTVTLRCDPISGHDNLYWYRRVMGKEIKFLLHFVKESKQDESGMPNNRFLAERTGGTYSTLKVQPAELEDSGVYFCASSHRTGMGETQYFGPGTRLLVL.

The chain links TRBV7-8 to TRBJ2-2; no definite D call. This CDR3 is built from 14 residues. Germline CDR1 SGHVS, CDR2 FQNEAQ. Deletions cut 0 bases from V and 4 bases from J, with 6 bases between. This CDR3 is CASSLAATTGELFF. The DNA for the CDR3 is TGTGCCAGCAGCTTAGCGGCTACCACCGGGGAGCTGTTTTTT.

CDR3 coding DNA: TGTGCCAGCAGTTTATACGGGAGGTCGTACACAGATACGCAGTATTTT. It codes for CASSLYGRSYTDTQYF. This sequence joins TRBV28 and TRBJ2-3, with 7 bases identical to TRBD2. Trimming cost V 1 base and J 2 bases; bases outside gene matches: 6. This CDR3 is 16 amino acids long. Germline V gene data show CDR1 as MDHEN and CDR2 as SYDVKM.

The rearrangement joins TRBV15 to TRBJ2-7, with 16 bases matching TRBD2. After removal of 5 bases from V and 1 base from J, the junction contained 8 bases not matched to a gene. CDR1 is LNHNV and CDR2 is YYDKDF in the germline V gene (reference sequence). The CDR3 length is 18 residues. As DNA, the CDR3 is TGTGCCACCAGCCAGGGACTAGCGGGGGGGGTTGTTTCCTACGAGCAGTACTTC. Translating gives CATSQGLAGGVVSYEQYF.

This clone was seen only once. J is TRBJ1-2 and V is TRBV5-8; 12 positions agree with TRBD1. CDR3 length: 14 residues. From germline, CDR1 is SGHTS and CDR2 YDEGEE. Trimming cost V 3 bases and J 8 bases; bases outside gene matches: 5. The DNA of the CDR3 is TGTGCCAGCAGCTGGGACAGGGGGCTAGGCGGCTACACCTTC. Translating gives CASSWDRGLGGYTF.

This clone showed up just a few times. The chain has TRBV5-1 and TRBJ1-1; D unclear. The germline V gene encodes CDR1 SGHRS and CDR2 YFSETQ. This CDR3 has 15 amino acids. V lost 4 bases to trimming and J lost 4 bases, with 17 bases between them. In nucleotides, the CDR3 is TGCGCCAGCAGCCTATCCGTCTTGGAGGGCACTGAAGCTTTCTTT. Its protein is CASSLSVLEGTEAFF.

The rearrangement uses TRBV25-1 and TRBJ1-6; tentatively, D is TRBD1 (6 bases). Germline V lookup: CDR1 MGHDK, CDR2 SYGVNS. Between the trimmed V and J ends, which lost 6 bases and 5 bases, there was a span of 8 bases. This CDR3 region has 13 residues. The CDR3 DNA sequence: TGTGCCAGCAGGGACAGCCATAATTCACCCCTCCACTTT. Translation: CASRDSHNSPLHF.

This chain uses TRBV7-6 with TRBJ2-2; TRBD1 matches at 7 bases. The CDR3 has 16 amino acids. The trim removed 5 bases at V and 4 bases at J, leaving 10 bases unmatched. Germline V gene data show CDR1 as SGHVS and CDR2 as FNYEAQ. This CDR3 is CASSVTGTVGTGELFF. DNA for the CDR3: TGTGCCAGCAGCGTAACAGGGACAGTAGGCACCGGGGAGCTGTTTTTT.

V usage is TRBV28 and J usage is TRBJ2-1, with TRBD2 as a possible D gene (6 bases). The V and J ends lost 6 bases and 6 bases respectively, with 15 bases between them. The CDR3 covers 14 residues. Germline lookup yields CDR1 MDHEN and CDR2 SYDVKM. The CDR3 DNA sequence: TGTGCCAGCAGCGCGGGACTCGACACCAATGAGCAGTTCTTC. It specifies CASSAGLDTNEQFF.

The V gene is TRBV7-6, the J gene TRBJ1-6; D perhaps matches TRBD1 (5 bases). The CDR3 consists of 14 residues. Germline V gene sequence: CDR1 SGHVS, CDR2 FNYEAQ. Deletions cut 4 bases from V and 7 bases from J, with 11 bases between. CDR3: CASSWDGKNSPLHF. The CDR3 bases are TGTGCCAGCAGCTGGGACGGGAAAAATTCACCCCTCCACTTT.